The clone carrying this T cell receptor (beta chain) was counted ten times or more. The target antigen is unknown. These data come from a study of post-analysis software for immune sequencing data. Study-wide results and limits: There were five TRBV segments more frequent in patients than controls, and TRBV5-6, TRBV5-1 and TRBV20-1 were among them.

Germline V gene data show CDR1 as MGHRA and CDR2 as YSYEKL. The CDR3 is 19 amino acids. V shed 1 base and J shed 5 bases, with 25 bases lying between them. Incorporated into the TCR beta cDNA libraries were unique molecular identifiers, which served to reduce PCR and sequencing biases. MiXCR, run by TCRdb on the PCR reads, gives a single entry per CDR3 protein. The data hold around 200,000 distinct CDR3 sequences, with approximately 28% observed a single time. The V and J genes are TRBV4-1 and TRBJ2-3; D unclear. The specimen sequenced was blood. The receptor comes from a girl between 2 and 17 years old with multiple sclerosis. The CDR3 region is CASSQGAVLSARVRDTQYF. CDR3 in DNA: TGCGCCAGCAGCCAAGGGGCCGTTCTGAGCGCCAGAGTGAGAGATACGCAGTATTTT.